What follows are 25 T cell receptor beta chains derived from one specimen sequenced in a study of T cells in localized non-small cell lung cancer. The repertoire was sequenced with immunoSEQ multiplex PCR; TCRdb's copy has only in-frame clones and lacks some. The sample consists of approximately 5,900 clones, roughly 23% of them appearing once. The sequencing here drew on lung tumor tissue, taken before any cancer treatment. The receptors were sampled from a female donor of 60 years or more with stage I lung adenocarcinoma.

The chain joins TRBV11-3 to TRBJ1-1; D is possibly TRBD1 (5 bases). The V gene's germline CDR1 is SGHNT and CDR2 YENEEA. V was shortened by 3 bases and J by 3 bases, with 11 bases between the two germline ends. CDR3 length equals 14 residues. CDR3 nucleotide sequence: TGTGCCAGCAGCTTGGGGCAGGGAGACACTGAAGCTTTCTTT. Encoded protein: CASSLGQGDTEAFF.

By sample share, this clone is medium-sized. J is TRBJ1-3 and V is TRBV4-1, with 7 bases matching TRBD1. J gave up 4 bases and V 1 base, and 4 bases lay outside the gene matches. Germline-derived CDR1 and CDR2 are MGHRA and YSYEKL. This CDR3 spans 15 amino acids. The CDR3 DNA follows: TGCGCCAGCAGCCAAGGTCAGGGGGTGGGAAACACCATATATTTT. Its translation is CASSQGQGVGNTIYF.

This chain uses TRBV6-8 with TRBJ1-1; a possible D gene is TRBD1 (6 bases). Germline CDR1 is MNHGY and CDR2 is SAAAGT. Trimming left V 7 bases short and J 1 base short, with 16 bases between. The CDR3 totals 15 residues. The CDR3: CASTTRGSQNTEAFF. CDR3 DNA sequence: TGTGCCAGCACCACAAGGGGGTCCCAGAACACTGAAGCTTTCTTT.

The chain joins TRBV6-8 to TRBJ2-7; D is perhaps TRBD1 (5 bases). The CDR3 runs to 14 residues. The ends were cut back, 6 bases at V and 2 bases at J, with 14 bases in the middle. CDR1 is MNHGY, CDR2 SAAAGT, per germline. CDR3 sequence: CASRATGRPYEQYF. DNA of the CDR3: TGTGCCAGCAGGGCCACAGGCAGGCCCTACGAGCAGTACTTC.

The J gene is TRBJ2-3, the V gene TRBV19; no firm D call. The CDR3 totals 15 residues. Between the trimmed V and J ends, which lost 3 bases and 0 bases, there was a span of 10 bases. In germline, CDR1 is LNHDA, CDR2 SQIVND (reference sequence). The CDR3 is CASSMSYPSTDTQYF. DNA for the CDR3: TGTGCCAGTAGTATGAGTTACCCCAGCACAGATACGCAGTATTTT.

CDR3 bases: TGTGCTAGTGCCCTCGGACAGGGGATGATCTACGAGCAGTACTTC. It is translated as CASALGQGMIYEQYF. The gene calls are TRBV12-5 and TRBJ2-7; 9 bases fit TRBD1. With 7 bases clipped from V and 3 bases from J, the junction kept 10 bases outside the gene matches. Germline-derived CDR1 and CDR2 are LGHNT and FRNRAP. The CDR3 loop spans 15 amino acids.

The gene calls are TRBV19 and TRBJ1-2; 8 nucleotides align to TRBD1. J gave up 4 bases and V 6 bases, and 7 bases lay outside the gene matches. The length of the CDR3 is 14 residues. The germline V gene encodes CDR1 LNHDA and CDR2 SQIVND (reference sequence). The CDR3 reads CASSKDRAVYGYTF. The CDR3 DNA reads as TGTGCCAGTAGCAAGGACAGGGCGGTCTATGGCTACACCTTC.

V and J are TRBV29-1 and TRBJ2-5, with unresolved D. The CDR3 contains 12 residues. Trimming removed 4 bases from V and 2 bases from J, with 8 bases in between. The V gene's germline CDR1 is SQVTM and CDR2 ANQGSEA. CDR3 nucleotide sequence: TGCAGCGTTGTTGGGCGGCAAGAGACCCAGTACTTC. This sequence encodes CSVVGRQETQYF.

V and J are TRBV11-3 and TRBJ2-2; D is unresolved. CDR3 length: 16 residues. CDR1 is SGHNT, CDR2 YENEEA, per germline. Between the trimmed V and J ends, which lost 2 bases and 1 base, there was a span of 11 bases. The CDR3 loop reads CASSLRFGGNTGELFF. For the CDR3, the DNA is TGTGCCAGCAGCTTAAGGTTTGGCGGGAACACCGGGGAGCTGTTTTTT.

The table lists this clone with a few counts. The rearrangement uses TRBV6-8 and TRBJ2-5, with D unresolved. The CDR3 is 13 residues long. Germline V gene lookup returns CDR1 MNHGY and CDR2 SAAAGT. V was trimmed by 1 base and J by 4 bases, leaving 7 bases between them. CDR3 coding DNA: TGTGCCAGCAGTTACTTTATCGGAGAGACCCAGTACTTC. Amino acid sequence: CASSYFIGETQYF.

The chain uses TRBV11-3 and TRBJ2-5; 10 bases align to TRBD2. With V trimmed by 3 bases and J by 5 bases, 6 bases remained unmatched. Germline lookup yields CDR1 SGHNT and CDR2 YENEEA. The CDR3 has 15 residues. The CDR3: CASSFSSGSWETQYF. The DNA of the CDR3 is TGTGCCAGCAGCTTTTCTAGCGGGAGTTGGGAGACCCAGTACTTC.

This clone was seen a single time. The V and J genes are TRBV5-1 and TRBJ2-7; the D call may be TRBD1 or TRBD2 (5 bases each). The V gene lost 5 bases and the J gene lost 4 bases, with 19 bases spanning the gap. CDR1 and CDR2 (germline): SGHRS, YFSETQ. This CDR3 region has 15 residues. The DNA for the CDR3 is TGCGCCAGCAGACCCGGGACCGGGTCGTTGTACGAGCAGTACTTC. Translating gives CASRPGTGSLYEQYF.

The V and J genes are TRBV18 and TRBJ1-2; possibly TRBD1 for D (5 bases). V lost 6 bases and J 3 bases, leaving 17 bases between the germline ends. The germline V gene has CDR1 KGHSH and CDR2 LQKENI. This CDR3 has 15 residues. The CDR3 loop is CASSPYGQGDYGYTF. CDR3 sequence (DNA): TGTGCCAGCTCGCCGTATGGGCAGGGAGACTATGGCTACACCTTC.

This clone is labeled as medium-sized (0.01 to 0.1%). The V and J genes are TRBV7-2 and TRBJ2-7, with TRBD2 as a possible D gene (6 bases). Germline values: CDR1 SGHTA, CDR2 FQGNSA. CDR3 length equals 13 residues. Trimming took 2 bases from V and 6 from J, leaving 11 bases between them. The DNA of the CDR3 is TGTGCCAGCAGCTTAAATTCGGGGGTCGAGCAGTACTTC. It is translated as CASSLNSGVEQYF.

V usage is TRBV6-8 and J usage is TRBJ1-5, with D possibly TRBD1 on 5 matching bases. The CDR3 is made up of 13 amino acids. Germline V gene data show CDR1 as MNHGY and CDR2 as SAAAGT. Trimming cost V 8 bases and J 3 bases, with 11 bases left between them. The DNA for the CDR3 is TGTGCCAGCGTTCAGGGAGCCAATCAGCCCCAGCATTTT. The encoded protein is CASVQGANQPQHF.

Only a few counts were recorded for this clone. The chain has TRBV5-1 and TRBJ1-1, with D maybe TRBD1 (5 bases). The CDR3 totals 15 residues. The V gene lost 1 base and the J gene lost 0 bases, with 10 bases spanning the gap. Germline-derived CDR1 and CDR2 are SGHRS and YFSETQ. This CDR3 reads CASSLQGEMNTEAFF. The DNA for the CDR3 is TGCGCCAGCAGCTTGCAAGGGGAAATGAACACTGAAGCTTTCTTT. Full variable domain (missing parts from reference TRBV5-1 and TRBJ1-1): KAGVTQTPRYLIKTRGQQVTLSCSPISGHRSVSWYQQTPGQGLQFLFEYFSETQRNKGNFPGRFSGRQFSNSRSEMNVSTLELGDSALYLCASSLQGEMNTEAFFGQGTRLTVV.

This clone was seen more than once but under ten times. The chain has TRBV28 and TRBJ2-7; D may match TRBD1 or TRBD2 (6 bases each). The CDR3 has 14 amino acids. Trimming took off 3 bases at V and 5 bases at J, with 14 bases between the two ends. The germline CDR1 and CDR2 sequences are MDHEN and SYDVKM. CDR3 in amino acids: CASSLGGTLHEQYF. CDR3 DNA sequence: TGTGCCAGCAGTTTGGGCGGGACATTACACGAGCAGTACTTC.

The rearrangement links TRBV19 to TRBJ2-7, with TRBD1 matching 9 bases. The CDR3 totals 14 residues. CDR1 is LNHDA, CDR2 SQIVND, per germline (reference sequence). With V trimmed by 9 bases and J by 3 bases, 9 bases remained unmatched. CDR3 DNA sequence: TGTGCCAGCAGGGGGTGGGGACAGGGCTACGAGCAGTACTTC. It codes for CASRGWGQGYEQYF.

This clone qualifies as medium-sized. The chain is built from TRBV29-1 and TRBJ2-5; 9 bases line up with TRBD1. The ends lost 7 bases at V and 5 bases at J; junction bases unmatched: 5. Germline loops: CDR1 SQVTM, CDR2 ANQGSEA. The CDR3 spans 12 residues. The CDR3 nucleotides read TGCAGCGCCCTCGGACAGGGGGAGACCCAGTACTTC. Its protein is CSALGQGETQYF.

This clone was seen a handful of times. The chain employs TRBV11-3 and TRBJ2-1; D gene uncertain. Germline loops: CDR1 SGHNT, CDR2 YENEEA. CDR3 length equals 14 residues. V was pared by 4 bases and J by 3 bases, with 10 bases between. The CDR3 nucleotides read TGTGCCAGCAGCTCCGAGACTTTCTACAATGAGCAGTTCTTC. Translation: CASSSETFYNEQFF.

The chain has TRBV15 and TRBJ2-1, with 10 bases matching TRBD1. Per germline, CDR1 LNHNV and CDR2 YYDKDF (reference sequence). J gave up 4 bases and V 8 bases, and 8 bases lay outside the gene matches. This CDR3 contains 15 residues. CDR3 loop: CATVSRQGAYNEQFF. CDR3 DNA sequence: TGTGCCACCGTTTCTAGACAGGGGGCGTACAATGAGCAGTTCTTC.

The J gene is TRBJ2-5, the V gene TRBV10-2; 8 positions match TRBD2. Losses at the gene ends were 1 base for V and 4 bases for J; bases not matched to a gene: 8. CDR3 length equals 16 residues. Germline V gives CDR1 WSHSY, CDR2 SAAADI. This CDR3 reads CASSEFFGRAAETQYF. The CDR3 DNA follows: TGCGCCAGCAGTGAGTTTTTCGGGAGGGCGGCAGAGACCCAGTACTTC.

This clone occurred a few times. The J gene is TRBJ2-1, the V gene TRBV5-1; TRBD2 matches at 7 bases. Losses at the gene ends were 0 bases for V and 8 bases for J; bases not matched to a gene: 8. This CDR3 is 15 amino acids long. Germline CDR1 and CDR2: SGHRS and YFSETQ. The CDR3 DNA sequence: TGCGCCAGCAGCTTGGGTAGCGGCAGCGGGGATGAGCAGTTCTTC. This encodes CASSLGSGSGDEQFF. The full variable domain, with the rest looked up from reference TRBV5-1 and TRBJ2-1, is KAGVTQTPRYLIKTRGQQVTLSCSPISGHRSVSWYQQTPGQGLQFLFEYFSETQRNKGNFPGRFSGRQFSNSRSEMNVSTLELGDSALYLCASSLGSGSGDEQFFGPGTRLTVL.

There are a few counts of this clone. The chain carries TRBV7-2 and TRBJ1-1; D gene uncertain. The CDR3 is 13 residues long. From germline, CDR1 is SGHTA and CDR2 FQGNSA. V lost 3 bases, J lost 1 base, and 6 bases lay in between. This chain's CDR3 is CASSFGSNTEAFF. CDR3 in DNA: TGTGCCAGCAGCTTCGGGTCGAACACTGAAGCTTTCTTT.

This clone was seen a few times. V is TRBV29-1 and J is TRBJ2-5; no definite D call. There are 15 residues in the CDR3. Germline CDR1 SQVTM, CDR2 ANQGSEA. The V and J ends lost 4 bases and 0 bases respectively, with 15 bases between them. CDR3 region: CSVAGTRNNQETQYF. In nucleotides, the CDR3 is TGCAGCGTTGCGGGCACCAGGAACAACCAAGAGACCCAGTACTTC. Full variable domain (remainder filled in from reference TRBV29-1 and TRBJ2-5): SAVISQKPSRDICQRGTSLTIQCQVDSQVTMMFWYRQQPGQSLTLIATANQGSEATYESGFVIDKFPISRPNLTFSTLTVSNMSPEDSSIYLCSVAGTRNNQETQYFGPGTRLLVL.